The 29 T cell receptor beta chains presented below share a single source sample, sequenced in a study of blood T cell repertoires in COVID-19 (TCRdb year 2020). The library was prepared using the immunoSEQ multiplex PCR assay. The table was pulled from immuneACCESS by TCRdb, which kept in-frame rearrangements only. Such tables lose some clones; where checked, under half of the loss comes from unresolved V genes, and the rest has no known cause. For this sample the table gives some 700,000 clones, of which about 90% were detected only once. Of the sample, roughly 0.25% is held by the ten largest clones. The material sequenced was peripheral blood. These receptors were obtained from a woman between 18 and 29 years old with acute or convalescent COVID-19.

This chain uses TRBV24-1 with TRBJ1-5; 9 nucleotides align to TRBD1. CDR3 length: 15 residues. Trimming cost V 5 bases and J 5 bases; bases outside gene matches: 6. Germline loops: CDR1 KGHDR, CDR2 SFDVKD. The CDR3: CATSGETGGDQPQHF. CDR3 bases: TGTGCCACCAGTGGAGAGACAGGGGGTGATCAGCCCCAGCATTTT.

The V call is TRBV7-6, the J call TRBJ2-1; the D is unclear. V was pared by 3 bases and J by 0 bases, with 3 bases between. Looked up from germline, CDR1 is SGHVS and CDR2 is FNYEAQ. The CDR3 is 13 amino acids. CDR3 amino acids: CASSLSSYNEQFF. CDR3 nucleotides: TGTGCCAGCAGCTTGAGCTCCTACAATGAGCAGTTCTTC.

The chain is built from TRBV21-1 and TRBJ2-2; the table's D call TRBD2 went unverified against the DNA. TRBV21-1 is a known pseudogene. The length of the CDR3 is 15 residues. CDR3 bases: TGTGCCAAGCCCCGCGGGAGGGAAAGATCCGGGGAGCTGTTTTTT. Translating it yields CAKPRGRERSGELFF.

This chain connects TRBV5-1 to TRBJ2-3; TRBD2 matches 9 bases. Trimming at V came to 6 bases and at J to 0 bases, leaving 8 bases not matched to a gene. The CDR3 is made up of 16 amino acids. Per the germline V gene, CDR1 is SGHRS and CDR2 is YFSETQ. The CDR3 nucleotides are TGCGCCAGCAAAATCGGTACTAGCGGGAGCACAGATACGCAGTATTTT. Amino acids: CASKIGTSGSTDTQYF.

This chain joins TRBV21-1 and TRBJ2-2; whether TRBD2, the table's D call, matches the DNA was not checked. TRBV21-1 is given as a pseudogene. The length of the CDR3 is 15 residues. CDR3 region: CASSQGGGQAGELFF. DNA for the CDR3: TGTGCCAGCAGCCAAGGGGGGGGCCAGGCCGGGGAGCTGTTTTTT.

The V call is TRBV9, the J call TRBJ2-7; D is possibly TRBD2 (7 bases). Germline V gene sequence: CDR1 SGDLS, CDR2 YYNGEE. There are 14 residues in the CDR3. V lost 3 bases to trimming and J lost 0 bases, with 10 bases between them. CDR3 sequence: CASSEGGYSYEQYF. In DNA, the CDR3 is TGTGCCAGCAGCGAGGGGGGGTACTCCTACGAGCAGTACTTC. Variable domain in full (rest from reference TRBV9 and TRBJ2-7): DSGVTQTPKHLITATGQRVTLRCSPRSGDLSVYWYQQSLDQGLQFLIQYYNGEERAKGNILERFSAQQFPDLHSELNLSSLELGDSALYFCASSEGGYSYEQYFGPGTRLTVT.

The rearrangement joins TRBV10-3 to TRBJ2-1; 12 nucleotides align to TRBD2. V lost 4 bases and J lost 2; bases outside the gene matches: 6. The V gene's germline CDR1 is ENHRY and CDR2 SYGVKD. The CDR3 runs to 17 residues. The CDR3 DNA reads as TGTGCCATCAGTGCGACTAGCGGGGGACCGACCTACAATGAGCAGTTCTTC. Translated, it gives CAISATSGGPTYNEQFF.

In DNA, the CDR3 is TGTGCCAGCAGCTGGGGGCAGGGGGCTGGTGACGAGCAGTACTTC. This sequence encodes CASSWGQGAGDEQYF. The chain couples TRBV7-9 to TRBJ2-7; 8 nucleotides match TRBD1. Germline V gives CDR1 SEHNR, CDR2 FQNEAQ (reference sequence). The J segment lost 5 bases and the V segment lost 4 bases, leaving 10 bases of the junction unmatched. This CDR3 has 15 amino acids.

The V and J genes are TRBV12-3 or TRBV12-4 and TRBJ2-2, with 7 bases fitting TRBD1. V lost 5 bases and J lost 6; bases outside the gene matches: 3. The CDR3 totals 13 residues. CDR3: CASSATGAGELFF. The CDR3 DNA is TGTGCCAGCAGTGCTACAGGGGCCGGGGAGCTGTTTTTT.

This clone was found a few times. This sequence joins TRBV3-1 (or the pseudogene TRBV3-2) and TRBJ1-3, with 9 positions matching TRBD1. The CDR3 runs to 18 residues. Looked up from germline, CDR1 is LGHDT and CDR2 is YNNKEL (reference sequence). The ends lost 1 base at V and 3 bases at J; junction bases unmatched: 10. CDR3 in amino acids: CASSQGGPGTGSGNTIYF. The CDR3 bases are TGTGCCAGCAGCCAAGGGGGTCCCGGGACAGGGAGTGGAAACACCATATATTTT.

The chain is built from TRBV4-2 and TRBJ2-1, with 12 bases aligning to TRBD2. The CDR3 spans 15 residues. Per germline, CDR1 LGHNA and CDR2 YNFKEQ. Germline trimming cut 3 bases from V and 8 bases from J; bases unmatched to any gene: 5. The CDR3 sequence is CASSHLAGGHDEQFF. The CDR3 region has the DNA TGTGCCAGCAGCCACCTAGCGGGGGGGCACGATGAGCAGTTCTTC.

V and J are TRBV6-2 or TRBV6-3 and TRBJ2-2; possible D gene TRBD2, 6 bases. Deletions cut 2 bases from V and 7 bases from J, with 11 bases between. The CDR3 runs 14 residues. Per germline, CDR1 MNHEY and CDR2 SVGEGT. CDR3 region: CASSYLGGDGELFF. Here the CDR3 DNA reads TGTGCCAGCAGTTACCTCGGCGGGGACGGGGAGCTGTTTTTT.

The J gene is TRBJ2-6, the V gene TRBV12-3 or TRBV12-4; D possibly corresponds to TRBD2 (5 bases). This CDR3 has 13 residues. The ends were cut back, 4 bases at V and 6 bases at J, with 7 bases in the middle. CDR3 sequence reads: CASSSRVANVLTF. CDR3 DNA sequence: TGTGCCAGCAGTTCGCGGGTGGCCAACGTCCTGACTTTC.

This chain connects TRBV7-9 to TRBJ1-1; 7 nucleotides agree with TRBD1. The germline CDR1 and CDR2 sequences are SEHNR and FQNEAQ (reference sequence). CDR3 length: 14 amino acids. Trimming took 3 bases from V and 1 from J; bases not matched to a gene: 2. CDR3 loop: CASSFPGGNTEAFF. The CDR3 DNA follows: TGTGCCAGCAGCTTCCCAGGGGGGAACACTGAAGCTTTCTTT.

The chain has TRBV7-3 and TRBJ2-1; perhaps TRBD1 as D (6 bases). This CDR3 spans 15 amino acids. Trimming stripped 3 bases from V and 4 bases from J, with 13 bases between. CDR1 SGHTA and CDR2 FQGTGA come from the germline V gene. The CDR3 loop reads CASSLTGPTYNEQFF. The CDR3 nucleotides are TGTGCCAGCAGCTTGACAGGTCCTACATACAATGAGCAGTTCTTC.

The rearrangement joins TRBV4-1 to TRBJ2-7, with D perhaps TRBD1 (5 bases). Germline values: CDR1 MGHRA, CDR2 YSYEKL. CDR3 length: 14 amino acids. Deletions cut 5 bases from V and 6 bases from J, with 17 bases between. This chain's CDR3 is CASSKATVVGEQYF. For the CDR3, the DNA is TGCGCCAGCAGCAAAGCGACAGTGGTGGGCGAGCAGTACTTC.

The V and J genes are TRBV2 and TRBJ2-1; 11 nucleotides agree with TRBD2. The V gene end was trimmed by 6 bases and the J gene end by 3 bases; junction bases not matched to a gene: 4. Per germline, CDR1 SNHLY and CDR2 FYNNEI. The CDR3 extends over 15 amino acids. Here the CDR3 reads CASREGLADYNEQFF. The DNA of the CDR3 is TGTGCCAGCAGGGAGGGACTAGCGGACTACAATGAGCAGTTCTTC. The whole variable domain, filled in from reference TRBV2 and TRBJ2-1, reads EPEVTQTPSHQVTQMGQEVILRCVPISNHLYFYWYRQILGQKVEFLVSFYNNEISEKSEIFDDQFSVERPDGSNFTLKIRSTKLEDSAMYFCASREGLADYNEQFFGPGTRLTVL.

This chain links TRBV19 with TRBJ1-2, with D perhaps TRBD1 (5 bases). Germline V gene sequence: CDR1 LNHDA, CDR2 SQIVND (reference sequence). This CDR3 spans 12 amino acids. V was cut by 7 bases and J by 3 bases, with 9 bases left in between. The CDR3 DNA follows: TGTGCCAGTATAGGACACTACTATGGCTACACCTTC. Amino acid sequence: CASIGHYYGYTF.

The chain recombines TRBV2 with TRBJ2-7; TRBD2 agrees at 10 bases. The germline CDR1 and CDR2 sequences are SNHLY and FYNNEI. The V and J ends lost 3 bases and 0 bases, in that order; junction bases with no gene match: 8. The CDR3 covers 17 residues. DNA for the CDR3: TGTGCCAGCAGTGACCCCTCCCTAGCGGGGGACTCCTACGAGCAGTACTTC. Its translation is CASSDPSLAGDSYEQYF.

This clone appeared once. The V call is TRBV19, the J call TRBJ2-2; a weak D match, TRBD1 (6 bases). Deletions cut 4 bases from V and 0 bases from J, with 9 bases between. The germline gives CDR1 LNHDA, CDR2 SQIVND (reference sequence). The CDR3 runs to 15 residues. This CDR3 is CASSRAGANTGELFF. Written as DNA, the CDR3 is TGTGCCAGTAGTAGGGCAGGGGCGAACACCGGGGAGCTGTTTTTT. Using reference TRBV19 and TRBJ2-2 for the parts outside the CDR3, the full variable domain is DGGITQSPKYLFRKEGQNVTLSCEQNLNHDAMYWYRQDPGQGLRLIYYSQIVNDFQKGDIAEGYSVSREKKESFPLTVTSAQKNPTAFYLCASSRAGANTGELFFGEGSRLTVL.

This chain links TRBV27 with TRBJ1-1; D might be TRBD1 (6 bases). CDR1 and CDR2 (germline): MNHEY, SMNVEV (reference sequence). With 5 bases removed from V and 1 base from J, the gap between germline ends came to 20 bases. This CDR3 is built from 17 residues. The CDR3 protein is CASSTRGRGAQNTEAFF. The CDR3 coding sequence is TGTGCCAGCAGTACCCGAGGACGGGGGGCCCAGAACACTGAAGCTTTCTTT.

This rearrangement joins TRBV10-3 to TRBJ2-7, with 9 nucleotides matching TRBD1. V shed 6 bases, J shed 5 bases, and the junction held 8 bases outside the gene matches. Germline values: CDR1 ENHRY, CDR2 SYGVKD. The CDR3 extends over 14 amino acids. The CDR3: CAISPGQGHDEQYF. As DNA, the CDR3 is TGTGCCATCAGCCCGGGACAGGGTCACGACGAGCAGTACTTC.

J is TRBJ1-1 and V is TRBV19, with 7 bases fitting TRBD1. V gave up 4 bases and J gave up 4 bases; unmatched junction bases: 6. The CDR3 is 14 residues long. Germline values: CDR1 LNHDA, CDR2 SQIVND (reference sequence). The CDR3 region is CASSNLRGSTEAFF. In DNA, the CDR3 is TGTGCCAGTAGTAACCTCAGGGGGAGCACTGAAGCTTTCTTT.

The chain couples TRBV9 to TRBJ2-5; D perhaps matches TRBD2 (7 bases). Germline V gives CDR1 SGDLS, CDR2 YYNGEE. The length of the CDR3 is 17 residues. Between the trimmed V and J ends, which lost 3 bases and 5 bases, there was a span of 23 bases. The CDR3 loop reads CASSASRGARFYETQYF. The DNA for the CDR3 is TGTGCCAGCAGCGCCTCTCGGGGGGCGCGGTTCTATGAGACCCAGTACTTC.

The V call is TRBV6-6, the J call TRBJ2-7; D remains unclear. Germline V gene sequence: CDR1 MNHNY, CDR2 SVGAGI (reference sequence). This CDR3 has 13 amino acids. Trimming removed 2 bases at V and 3 bases at J, with 8 bases between. The CDR3 here is CASSYGQVYEQYF. The CDR3 DNA is TGTGCCAGCAGTTACGGCCAGGTCTACGAGCAGTACTTC.

This chain uses TRBV30 with TRBJ1-6; 7 bases line up with TRBD1. V shed 0 bases, J shed 15 bases, and the junction held 20 bases outside the gene matches. From germline, CDR1 is GTSNPN and CDR2 SVGIG (reference sequence). The CDR3 has 17 residues. The CDR3 region has the DNA TGTGCCTGGAGTGTAGGAGTGGAGGGCGTGACAGGGCCAGTCCTCCACTTT. It translates to CAWSVGVEGVTGPVLHF. Full variable domain (rest looked up from reference TRBV30 and TRBJ1-6): SQTIHQWPATLVQPVGSPLSLECTVEGTSNPNLYWYRQAAGRGLQLLFYSVGIGQISSEVPQNLSASRPQDRQFILSSKKLLLSDSGFYLCAWSVGVEGVTGPVLHFGNGTRLTVT.

The rearrangement links TRBV6-5 to TRBJ2-7, with TRBD1 as a possible D gene (6 bases). This CDR3 contains 15 residues. Trimming cost V 0 bases and J 2 bases, with 11 bases left between them. The germline gives CDR1 MNHEY, CDR2 SVGAGI. The CDR3 nucleotides are TGTGCCAGCAGTTACTCGAACAAGGGGGCCTACGAGCAGTACTTC. Its protein product is CASSYSNKGAYEQYF.

The gene calls are TRBV7-7 and TRBJ1-6, with 7 bases aligning to TRBD1. The CDR3 totals 13 residues. Germline trimming cut 4 bases from V and 9 bases from J; bases unmatched to any gene: 3. Germline V gene data show CDR1 as SSHAT and CDR2 as FNYEAQ (reference sequence). This chain's CDR3 is CASSYDRVSPLHF. The CDR3 bases are TGTGCCAGCAGCTACGACAGGGTTTCACCCCTCCACTTT.

V and J are TRBV5-1 and TRBJ2-7; the match to TRBD1 covers 9 bases. V was pared by 3 bases and J by 2 bases, with 9 bases of the junction left unmatched. Germline assignment: CDR1 SGHRS and CDR2 YFSETQ. This CDR3 is 16 amino acids long. The CDR3 sequence is CASSSGQGKITYEQYF. CDR3 sequence (DNA): TGCGCCAGCAGCTCAGGACAGGGGAAAATCACCTACGAGCAGTACTTC.